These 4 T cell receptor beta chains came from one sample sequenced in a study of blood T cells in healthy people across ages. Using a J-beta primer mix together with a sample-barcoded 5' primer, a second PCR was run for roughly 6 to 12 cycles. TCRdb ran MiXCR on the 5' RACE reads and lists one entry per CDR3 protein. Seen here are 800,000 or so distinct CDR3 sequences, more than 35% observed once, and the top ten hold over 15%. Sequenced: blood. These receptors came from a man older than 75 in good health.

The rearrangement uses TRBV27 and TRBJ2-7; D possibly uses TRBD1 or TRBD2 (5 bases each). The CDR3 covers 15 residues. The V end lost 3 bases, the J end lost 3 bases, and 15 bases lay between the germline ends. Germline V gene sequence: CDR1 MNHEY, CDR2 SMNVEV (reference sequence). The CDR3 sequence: CASSLRVLGDYEQYF. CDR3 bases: TGTGCCAGCAGTTTGAGGGTCCTGGGGGACTACGAGCAGTACTTC.

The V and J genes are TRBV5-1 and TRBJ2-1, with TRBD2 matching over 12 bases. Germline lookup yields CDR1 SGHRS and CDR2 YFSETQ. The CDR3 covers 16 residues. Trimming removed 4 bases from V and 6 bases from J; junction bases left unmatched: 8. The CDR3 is CASSPAGTSGFNEQFF. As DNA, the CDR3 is TGCGCCAGCAGCCCCGCCGGGACTAGCGGGTTCAATGAGCAGTTCTTC. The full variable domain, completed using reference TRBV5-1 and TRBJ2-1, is KAGVTQTPRYLIKTRGQQVTLSCSPISGHRSVSWYQQTPGQGLQFLFEYFSETQRNKGNFPGRFSGRQFSNSRSEMNVSTLELGDSALYLCASSPAGTSGFNEQFFGPGTRLTVL.

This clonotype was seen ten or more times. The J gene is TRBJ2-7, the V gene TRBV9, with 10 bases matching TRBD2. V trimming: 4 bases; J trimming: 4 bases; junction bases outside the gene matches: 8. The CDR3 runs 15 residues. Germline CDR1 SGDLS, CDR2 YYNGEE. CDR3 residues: CASSPGGLAVYEQYF. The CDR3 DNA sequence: TGTGCCAGCAGCCCCGGAGGACTAGCGGTGTACGAGCAGTACTTC.

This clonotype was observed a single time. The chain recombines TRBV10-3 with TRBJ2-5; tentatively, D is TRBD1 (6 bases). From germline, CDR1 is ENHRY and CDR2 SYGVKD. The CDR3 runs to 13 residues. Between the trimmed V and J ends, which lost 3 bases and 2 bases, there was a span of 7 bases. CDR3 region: CAISDRGQETQYF. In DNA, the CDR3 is TGTGCCATCAGTGATAGGGGGCAAGAGACCCAGTACTTC.